These T cell receptor beta chains were read from a single sample in a study of tumor-infiltrating lymphocytes in primary liver carcinoma. TCRdb independently ran MiXCR on the multiplex PCR reads; one entry per CDR3 protein. The sample has about 310,000 distinct CDR3 sequences, around 50% seen once. The sequenced sample was peripheral blood. These receptors were taken from a woman between 25 and 40 years old with primary liver carcinoma and hepatitis B virus infection. Each CDR3 is given with its conserved first and last residue. The order of the fields is CDR3 length, J gene, clone size, D gene, V gene, CDR3 protein, CDR3 DNA. The D gene is left open where the match is weak. Clone size, where shown, is once, few, many, or a class for clones that have expanded.

cdr3_length: 15; j_call: TRBJ2-5; clone_size: many; d_call: NA; v_call: TRBV4-1; cdr3_aa: CASSARELGEETQYF; cdr3_nt: TGCGCCAGCAGCGCGAGGGAACTTGGAGAAGAGACCCAGTACTTC
cdr3_length: 16; j_call: TRBJ2-5; clone_size: few; d_call: NA; v_call: TRBV7-9; cdr3_aa: CASSFRDGRRQETQYF; cdr3_nt: TGTGCCAGCAGCTTCCGGGACGGACGACGCCAAGAGACCCAGTACTTC
cdr3_length: 14; j_call: TRBJ1-1; clone_size: many; d_call: NA; v_call: TRBV10-1; cdr3_aa: CASSVTAGGTEAFF; cdr3_nt: TGCGCCAGCAGTGTTACAGCGGGAGGCACTGAAGCTTTCTTT
cdr3_length: 15; j_call: TRBJ2-5; clone_size: NA; d_call: NA; v_call: TRBV7-8; cdr3_aa: CASSFPLDGQETQYF; cdr3_nt: TGTGCCAGCAGCTTTCCGCTTGACGGCCAAGAGACCCAGTACTTC
cdr3_length: 15; j_call: TRBJ2-7; clone_size: NA; d_call: NA; v_call: TRBV11-3; cdr3_aa: CASRLGQAFGGEQYF; cdr3_nt: TGTGCCAGCAGATTAGGGCAGGCGTTCGGTGGCGAGCAGTACTTC
cdr3_length: 15; j_call: TRBJ2-5; clone_size: NA; d_call: TRBD1; v_call: TRBV11-2; cdr3_aa: CASSIDRGREETRYF; cdr3_nt: TGTGCCAGCAGCATAGACAGGGGGAGAGAAGAGACCCGGTACTTC
cdr3_length: 13; j_call: TRBJ2-1; clone_size: NA; d_call: NA; v_call: TRBV29-1; cdr3_aa: CNVRARVYNEQFF; cdr3_nt: TGCAACGTTCGAGCAAGGGTCTACAATGAGCAGTTCTTC
cdr3_length: 14; j_call: TRBJ1-1; clone_size: many; d_call: NA; v_call: TRBV6-6; cdr3_aa: CASISSPPREQAFF; cdr3_nt: TGTGCCAGCATTTCTTCCCCTCCGAGGGAACAAGCTTTCTTT
cdr3_length: 15; j_call: TRBJ2-3; clone_size: NA; d_call: NA; v_call: TRBV5-4; cdr3_aa: CASSFWAQETDTQYF; cdr3_nt: TGTGCCAGCAGCTTCTGGGCCCAAGAGACAGATACGCAGTATTTT
cdr3_length: 14; j_call: TRBJ1-3; clone_size: NA; d_call: NA; v_call: TRBV10-3; cdr3_aa: CAISGTRRGNTIYF; cdr3_nt: TGTGCCATCAGCGGGACCCGGAGAGGAAACACCATATATTTT
cdr3_length: 12; j_call: TRBJ1-2; clone_size: few; d_call: NA; v_call: TRBV29-1; cdr3_aa: CSVLWGNRGYTF; cdr3_nt: TGCAGCGTCCTCTGGGGTAATCGTGGCTACACCTTC
cdr3_length: 13; j_call: TRBJ2-7; clone_size: NA; d_call: TRBD2; v_call: TRBV6-1; cdr3_aa: CASEPGRGGEQYF; cdr3_nt: TGTGCCAGCGAGCCGGGGAGGGGTGGGGAGCAGTACTTC
cdr3_length: 16; j_call: TRBJ2-1; clone_size: NA; d_call: TRBD1; v_call: TRBV9; cdr3_aa: CVSSIGTGLLSNEQFF; cdr3_nt: TGTGTCAGCAGCATAGGGACAGGGCTACTTTCAAATGAGCAGTTCTTC
cdr3_length: 14; j_call: TRBJ1-2; clone_size: NA; d_call: NA; v_call: TRBV30; cdr3_aa: CAWDGQRSSYGYTF; cdr3_nt: TGTGCCTGGGATGGACAGAGAAGTAGCTATGGCTACACCTTC
cdr3_length: 12; j_call: TRBJ1-2; clone_size: few; d_call: NA; v_call: TRBV12-3/TRBV12-4; cdr3_aa: CASSIDYYGYTF; cdr3_nt: TGTGCCAGCAGTATTGACTACTATGGCTACACCTTC
cdr3_length: 18; j_call: TRBJ2-1; clone_size: NA; d_call: TRBD2; v_call: TRBV6-1; cdr3_aa: CASRKQLAGGRAYNEQFF; cdr3_nt: TGTGCCAGCAGGAAACAACTAGCGGGAGGTAGGGCCTACAATGAGCAGTTCTTC
cdr3_length: 14; j_call: TRBJ2-5; clone_size: few; d_call: TRBD2; v_call: TRBV29-1; cdr3_aa: CSVGGGRAVETQYF; cdr3_nt: TGCAGCGTTGGGGGGGGGAGGGCCGTCGAGACCCAGTACTTC
cdr3_length: 15; j_call: TRBJ2-7; clone_size: NA; d_call: NA; v_call: TRBV5-4; cdr3_aa: CASSSRISATYEQYF; cdr3_nt: TGTGCCAGCAGCTCCCGAATTAGCGCGACCTACGAGCAGTACTTC
cdr3_length: 11; j_call: TRBJ1-5; clone_size: NA; d_call: NA; v_call: TRBV28; cdr3_aa: CASRNWRAQHF; cdr3_nt: TGTGCCAGCAGAAACTGGAGGGCCCAGCATTTT
cdr3_length: 15; j_call: TRBJ1-3; clone_size: few; d_call: NA; v_call: TRBV12-3/TRBV12-4; cdr3_aa: CASSFSPVSGNTIYF; cdr3_nt: TGTGCCAGCAGTTTCTCACCGGTCTCTGGAAACACCATATATTTT
cdr3_length: 15; j_call: TRBJ2-6; clone_size: NA; d_call: NA; v_call: TRBV5-4; cdr3_aa: CASSLYLPGANVLTF; cdr3_nt: TGTGCCAGCTCGTTGTACCTCCCTGGGGCCAACGTCCTGACTTTC
cdr3_length: 18; j_call: TRBJ1-4; clone_size: NA; d_call: NA; v_call: TRBV4-2; cdr3_aa: CASSPRAIGGGAGEKLFF; cdr3_nt: TGTGCCAGCAGTCCAAGAGCGATTGGTGGGGGAGCTGGTGAAAAACTGTTTTTT
cdr3_length: 12; j_call: TRBJ1-1; clone_size: once; d_call: TRBD1; v_call: TRBV29-1; cdr3_aa: CSVRQGNTEAFF; cdr3_nt: TGCAGCGTCCGACAGGGTAATACTGAAGCTTTCTTT
cdr3_length: 15; j_call: TRBJ2-3; clone_size: NA; d_call: NA; v_call: TRBV7-9; cdr3_aa: CASSLGGLVTDTQYF; cdr3_nt: TGTGCCAGCAGCTTAGGCGGCCTGGTCACAGATACGCAGTATTTT